This is a list of T cell receptor beta chains from one sample in a study of blood T cell repertoires in COVID-19. Profiled with immunoSEQ multiplex PCR; TCRdb holds only in-frame clones, not every one. There are more than 300,000 clones in the sample; under 90% occur only once, and about 8.4% lies in the top ten. The sequenced material came from PBMCs or T cells enriched from blood (not recorded which). The receptors shown here come from a woman in her twenties or thirties who had recovered from COVID-19. Each CDR3 is given with its conserved first and last residue. Fields, in order: J gene, V gene, CDR3 protein.

TRBJ2-2 TRBV6-5 CASSYSGGEGTGELFF
TRBJ1-3 TRBV5-1 CASSLAGYGNTIYF
TRBJ1-1 TRBV18 CASSPGGPTEAFF
TRBJ1-2 TRBV7-9 CASSHPPTGDHGYTF
TRBJ1-1 TRBV3-1/TRBV3-2 CASSQRWAEEAFF
TRBJ1-5 TRBV30 CACSGGDQPQHF
TRBJ2-7 TRBV29-1 CSVRHGTGDYEQYF
TRBJ1-5 TRBV6-5 CASSPRVYSNQPQHF
TRBJ2-7 TRBV27 CASSPLGDRGPRGEQYF
TRBJ1-1 TRBV19 CASSIQVGAEAFF
TRBJ2-1 TRBV6-5 CASSYSGGVEQFF
TRBJ1-2 TRBV19 CASSQDRDRHYGYTF
TRBJ2-7 TRBV7-2 CASSPSGSLIPRYYEQYF
TRBJ2-3 TRBV7-9 CASWIAGGTDTQYF
TRBJ1-2 TRBV9 CASRRGDTKGYGYTF
TRBJ1-5 TRBV20-1 CSASPGGRGPQPQHF
TRBJ2-2 TRBV24-1 CATSEFAGENTGELFF
TRBJ2-2 TRBV12-3/TRBV12-4 CASSRSGTGELFF
TRBJ2-7 TRBV28 CASSLPRRTGYEQYF
TRBJ2-7 TRBV19 CASSIGFRGLLSSGYEQYF
TRBJ1-1 TRBV6-5 CASSLTGVSTEAFF
TRBJ2-7 TRBV6-1 CASSEGLEIYEQYF
TRBJ2-1 TRBV7-9 CASSLVTSGREQFF
TRBJ2-5 TRBV6-6 CASSYSSTSWETQYF
TRBJ2-5 TRBV7-9 CASSLGRGYETQYF
TRBJ2-7 TRBV19 CASSIGGQGIAYEQYF
TRBJ2-1 TRBV5-1 CASSPTSFDSEQFF
TRBJ1-5 TRBV7-2 CASSPQGALTGQPQHF
TRBJ1-4 TRBV7-9 CASSLGGQDNEKLFF
TRBJ1-5 TRBV15 CATSGNGQGAGGSNQPQHF
TRBJ2-1 TRBV4-1 CASVASGSSYNEQFF
TRBJ2-3 TRBV28 CASSFSGLTDTQYF
TRBJ2-7 TRBV6-5 CASIPGPGGLDEQYF
TRBJ1-6 TRBV10-3 CAIRSKAGLTYNSPLHF
TRBJ1-5 TRBV6-5 CASSTGQGSNQPQHF
TRBJ1-1 TRBV18 CASSPQEGQGLNTEAFF
TRBJ2-7 TRBV2 CASRIGQRYEQYF
TRBJ2-7 TRBV28 CASSMTGQPYEQYF
TRBJ1-2 TRBV15 CATSIGGQGTEGYTF
TRBJ1-1 TRBV5-5 CASSVDLGPVGTEAFF
TRBJ1-3 TRBV11-2 CASSIWEGNTIYF
TRBJ1-6 TRBV6-5 CASRVTGEASPLHF
TRBJ2-1 TRBV5-4 CASSLGSSGTNNEQFF
TRBJ1-1 TRBV27 CASSFPGPNTEAFF
TRBJ1-4 TRBV28 CASSRGQGGEKLFF
TRBJ2-2 TRBV24-1 CATSDLPSPGHLNTGELFF
TRBJ2-2 TRBV7-9 CASSTGQGALNTGELFF
TRBJ1-1 TRBV7-5 CARSSGQGNTEAFF
TRBJ1-1 TRBV4-1 CASSRTGPNTEAFF
TRBJ2-7 TRBV6-5 CASRKLADSSYEQYF
TRBJ1-5 TRBV28 CASSLLNSNQPQHF
TRBJ2-1 TRBV29-1 CTSSQGNNEQFF
TRBJ2-5 TRBV7-2 CASSLKDRGQETQYF
TRBJ2-1 TRBV4-1 CASRPGSGGARDEQFF
TRBJ2-1 TRBV7-6 CASSQTTSGRSNEQFF